This T cell receptor beta chain was retrieved from a study of cytomegalovirus exposure and HLA in healthy donors. The overall study: The approximately 130 validation repertoires and the roughly 700 first-cohort repertoires shared a platform, a later analysis reported.

The table came from immunoSEQ multiplex PCR; TCRdb's copy has only in-frame clones and leaves some out. This table has approximately 150,000 clones, around nine tenths appearing once. Germline CDR1 LGHNA, CDR2 YNFKEQ. The CDR3 consists of 16 residues. After removal of 1 base from V and 4 bases from J, the junction contained 8 bases not matched to a gene. General study results and limits: Cytomegalovirus-associated status was assigned to some 160 TCR beta chains. Most sequenced TCRs were rare (though some public TCRs occurred in many donors).

With regard to this clone: The antigen is not known.

This chain connects TRBV4-2 to TRBJ2-7; 9 bases map to TRBD1. The specimen was PBMCs. This TCR derives from a woman in her 30s in good health and CMV-seronegative. CDR3 DNA sequence: TGTGCCAGCAGCCAAGGTGTAGGACAGGGGTCGTACGAGCAGTACTTC. It is translated as CASSQGVGQGSYEQYF.